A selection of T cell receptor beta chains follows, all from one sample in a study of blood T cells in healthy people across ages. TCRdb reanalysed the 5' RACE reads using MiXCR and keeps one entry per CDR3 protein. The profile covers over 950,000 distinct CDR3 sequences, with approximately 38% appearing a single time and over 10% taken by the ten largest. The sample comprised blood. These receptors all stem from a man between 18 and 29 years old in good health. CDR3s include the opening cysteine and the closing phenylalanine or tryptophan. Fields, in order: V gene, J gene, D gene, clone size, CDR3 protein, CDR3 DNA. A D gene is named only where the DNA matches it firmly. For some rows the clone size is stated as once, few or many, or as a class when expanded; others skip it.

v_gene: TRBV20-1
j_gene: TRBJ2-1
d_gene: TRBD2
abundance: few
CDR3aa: CSAPLAGSYNEQFF
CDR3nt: TGCAGTGCCCCACTAGCGGGCTCCTACAATGAGCAGTTCTTC

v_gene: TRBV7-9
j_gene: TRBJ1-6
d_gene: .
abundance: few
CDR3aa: CASSSLAYNSPLHF
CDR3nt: TGTGCCAGCAGCTCGCTAGCCTATAATTCACCCCTCCACTTT

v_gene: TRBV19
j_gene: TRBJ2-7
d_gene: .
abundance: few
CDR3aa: CASSSGVGNYEQYF
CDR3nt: TGTGCCAGTAGTAGCGGGGTGGGAAACTACGAGCAGTACTTC

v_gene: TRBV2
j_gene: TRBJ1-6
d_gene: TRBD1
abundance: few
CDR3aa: CARSDREDNSPLHF
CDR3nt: TGTGCCAGATCGGACAGGGAGGATAATTCACCCCTCCACTTT

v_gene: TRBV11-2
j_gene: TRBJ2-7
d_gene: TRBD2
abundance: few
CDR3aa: CASSSGLAGGNEQYF
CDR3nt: TGTGCCAGCAGCTCGGGACTAGCCGGGGGCAATGAGCAGTACTTC

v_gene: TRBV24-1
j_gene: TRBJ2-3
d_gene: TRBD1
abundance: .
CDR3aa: CATSDLSGGLSDTQYF
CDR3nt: TGTGCCACCAGTGATTTATCAGGGGGCCTGTCAGATACGCAGTATTTT

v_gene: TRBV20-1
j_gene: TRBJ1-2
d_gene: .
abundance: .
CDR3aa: CSAIPGLEYGYTF
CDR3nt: TGCAGTGCTATTCCGGGGTTAGAGTATGGCTACACCTTC

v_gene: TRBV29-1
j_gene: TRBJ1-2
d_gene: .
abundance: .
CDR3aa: CSVEERVGGYTF
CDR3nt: TGCAGCGTTGAAGAAAGGGTGGGTGGCTACACCTTC

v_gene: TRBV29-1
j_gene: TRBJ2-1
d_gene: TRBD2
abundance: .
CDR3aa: CSVGLGVNEQFF
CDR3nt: TGCAGCGTGGGACTAGGAGTAAATGAGCAGTTCTTC

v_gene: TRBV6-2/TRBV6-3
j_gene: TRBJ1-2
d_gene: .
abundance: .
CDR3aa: CASSNGQRRIYGYTF
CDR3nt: TGTGCCAGCAGCAATGGACAGAGGAGAATCTATGGCTACACCTTC